This T cell receptor (beta chain) was identified in a study of somatic mutations in cytotoxic T cells in rheumatoid arthritis. At the level of the study: Patients had 25 to 30 ml EDTA blood drawn right after diagnosis, before any treatment.

This CDR3 is built from 17 residues. Germline V CDR1 and CDR2: MNHNS, SASEGT. V shed 0 bases and J 4 bases; nucleotides not matched to a gene: 6. The method was immunoSEQ multiplex PCR; TCRdb's version includes in-frame clones alone and lacks a portion of them. The data show approximately 9,700 clones, around four fifths seen once. Findings and limits, study-wide: With age, CD8+ clonality increased in rheumatoid arthritis patients, whereas no such increase appeared in healthy controls. There was no knowledge of the antigen targets of the expanded CD8+ clones.

Both CD4+ and CD8+ cells were separated through positive magnetic bead selection, and their purity was verified using flow cytometry. This clone was seen a single time. Its antigen is undetermined. The specimen was CD8+ T cells sorted from blood. This sequence was found in an adult with rheumatoid arthritis. The chain combines TRBV6-1 with TRBJ2-7, with 13 bases fitting TRBD2. The DNA of the CDR3 is TGTGCCAGCAGTGAAGCGCTACTAGCGGGAGGGCCTTACGAGCAGTACTTC. Its protein is CASSEALLAGGPYEQYF.